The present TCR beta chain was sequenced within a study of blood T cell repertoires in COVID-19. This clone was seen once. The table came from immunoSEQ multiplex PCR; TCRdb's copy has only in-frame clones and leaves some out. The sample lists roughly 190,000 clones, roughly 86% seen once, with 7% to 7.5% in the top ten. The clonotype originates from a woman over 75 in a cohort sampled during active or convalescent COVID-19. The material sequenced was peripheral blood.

Here the CDR3 DNA reads TGCGCCAGCAGCTTGGGTAATCCACAGCTTCTCGCTGAAGCTTTCTTT. This sequence encodes CASSLGNPQLLAEAFF. The rearrangement joins TRBV5-1 to TRBJ1-1; no clear D. Germline lookup yields CDR1 SGHRS and CDR2 YFSETQ. The CDR3 runs to 16 residues. V was cut by 0 bases and J by 6 bases, with 18 bases left in between. Full variable domain (missing parts from reference TRBV5-1 and TRBJ1-1): KAGVTQTPRYLIKTRGQQVTLSCSPISGHRSVSWYQQTPGQGLQFLFEYFSETQRNKGNFPGRFSGRQFSNSRSEMNVSTLELGDSALYLCASSLGNPQLLAEAFFGQGTRLTVV.